The table lists the clone carrying this T cell receptor (beta chain) with a count of one. What it binds is not known. CDR3 length: 15 amino acids. The trim removed 4 bases at V and 7 bases at J, leaving 7 bases unmatched. Germline CDR1 reads SGDLS; CDR2 reads YYNGEE. The protocol was immunoSEQ multiplex PCR, while the TCRdb copy is restricted to in-frame clones and leaves out a portion. The sample comprises approximately 35,000 clones, 74% of which are singletons, and around 11% rests with the top ten. The source of the sample is a study of OX40 agonist ivuxolimab in advanced cancers. At the level of the study: Two patients with cutaneous melanoma and one with hepatocellular carcinoma, three in total, showed partial responses.

Whole-study findings and limits: Compared with CD4+, CD8+ T cells on average had more expanded clones.

The V gene is TRBV9, the J gene TRBJ2-2; 10 bases map to TRBD2. The specimen was CD4+ or CD8+ T cells sorted from blood, collected in a trial of the OX40 agonist ivuxolimab. This TCR came from an adult with an advanced solid tumor such as melanoma, head and neck, liver or kidney cancer. DNA of the CDR3: TGTGCCAGCAGCCGAATTACTAGCGGGGACGGGGAGCTGTTTTTT. Translation: CASSRITSGDGELFF.